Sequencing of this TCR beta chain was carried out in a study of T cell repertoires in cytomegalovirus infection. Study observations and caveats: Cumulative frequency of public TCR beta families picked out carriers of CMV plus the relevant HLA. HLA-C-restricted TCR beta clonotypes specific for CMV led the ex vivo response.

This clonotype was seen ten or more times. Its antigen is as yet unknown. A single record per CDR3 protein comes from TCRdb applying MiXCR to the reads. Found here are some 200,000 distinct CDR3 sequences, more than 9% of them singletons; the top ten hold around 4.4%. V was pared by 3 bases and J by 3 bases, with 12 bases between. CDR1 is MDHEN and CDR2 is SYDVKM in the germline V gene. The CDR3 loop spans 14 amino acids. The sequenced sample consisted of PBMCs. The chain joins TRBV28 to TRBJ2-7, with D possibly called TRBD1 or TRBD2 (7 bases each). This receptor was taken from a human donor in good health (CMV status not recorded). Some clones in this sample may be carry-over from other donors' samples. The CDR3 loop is CASSLSGGDYEQYF. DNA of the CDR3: TGTGCCAGCAGTTTGTCAGGGGGGGACTACGAGCAGTACTTC.